This T cell receptor (beta chain) derives from a study of blood T cell repertoires in COVID-19. About the research overall: Spain, Italy and the United States supplied samples that represented acute and convalescent COVID-19.

V was pared by 0 bases and J by 5 bases, with 14 bases between. The CDR3 extends over 15 amino acids. Germline V gene data show CDR1 as SGHRS and CDR2 as YFSETQ. Libraries were prepared by immunoSEQ multiplex PCR; TCRdb keeps only in-frame clonotypes and omits some of them. The sample lists 120,000 to 150,000 clones, 84% occurring once. The rearrangement uses TRBV5-1 and TRBJ1-1; possible D gene TRBD1, 6 bases. The sequenced sample was PBMCs or T cells enriched from blood (not recorded which). The receptor was isolated from a woman in her forties or fifties who had been exposed to COVID-19. This chain's CDR3 is CASSLAGTQRTEAFF. The CDR3, as DNA: TGCGCCAGCAGCTTGGCCGGGACACAGAGGACTGAAGCTTTCTTT.